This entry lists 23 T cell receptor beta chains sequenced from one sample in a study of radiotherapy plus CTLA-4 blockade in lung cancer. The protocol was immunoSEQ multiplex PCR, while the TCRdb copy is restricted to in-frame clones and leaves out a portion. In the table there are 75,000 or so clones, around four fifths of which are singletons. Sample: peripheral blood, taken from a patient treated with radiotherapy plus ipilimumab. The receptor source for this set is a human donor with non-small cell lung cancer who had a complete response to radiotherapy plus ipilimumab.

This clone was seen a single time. DNA for the CDR3: TGTGCCAGCTCACCAGGAGGGGGGTCCCAGCCCCAGCATTTT. Translating it yields CASSPGGGSQPQHF. The chain combines TRBV18 with TRBJ1-5, with D perhaps TRBD1 (6 bases). Per the germline V gene, CDR1 is KGHSH and CDR2 is LQKENI. V lost 2 bases to trimming and J lost 7 bases, with 12 bases between them. The CDR3 is 14 residues long. The whole variable domain, remainder taken from reference TRBV18 and TRBJ1-5, is NAGVMQNPRHLVRRRGQEARLRCSPMKGHSHVYWYRQLPEEGLKFMVYLQKENIIDESGMPKERFSAEFPKEGPSILRIQQVVRGDSAAYFCASSPGGGSQPQHFGDGTRLSIL.

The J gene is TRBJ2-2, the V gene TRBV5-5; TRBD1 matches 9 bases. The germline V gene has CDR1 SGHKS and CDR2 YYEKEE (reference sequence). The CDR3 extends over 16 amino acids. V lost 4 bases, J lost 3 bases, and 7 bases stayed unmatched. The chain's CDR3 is CASSPWTGEDTGELFF. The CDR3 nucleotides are TGTGCCAGCAGCCCCTGGACAGGGGAGGACACCGGGGAGCTGTTTTTT.

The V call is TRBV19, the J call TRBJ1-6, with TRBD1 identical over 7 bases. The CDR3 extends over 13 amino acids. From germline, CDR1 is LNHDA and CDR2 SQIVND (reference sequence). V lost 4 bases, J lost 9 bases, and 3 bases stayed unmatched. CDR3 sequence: CASSRDRVSPLHF. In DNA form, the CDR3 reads TGTGCCAGTAGTAGAGACAGGGTTTCACCCCTCCACTTT.

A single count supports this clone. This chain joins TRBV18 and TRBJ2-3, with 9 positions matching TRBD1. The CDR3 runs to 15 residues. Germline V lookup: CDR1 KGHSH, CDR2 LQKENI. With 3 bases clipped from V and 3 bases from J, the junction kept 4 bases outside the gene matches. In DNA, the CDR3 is TGTGCCAGCTCACCCGGGACAGGGCCAACAGATACGCAGTATTTT. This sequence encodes CASSPGTGPTDTQYF.

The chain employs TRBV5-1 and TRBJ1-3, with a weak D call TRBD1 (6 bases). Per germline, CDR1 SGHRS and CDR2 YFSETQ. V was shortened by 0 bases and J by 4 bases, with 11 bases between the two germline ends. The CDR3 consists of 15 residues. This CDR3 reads CASSLEGGFGNTIYF. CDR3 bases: TGCGCCAGCAGCTTGGAGGGGGGCTTCGGAAACACCATATATTTT.

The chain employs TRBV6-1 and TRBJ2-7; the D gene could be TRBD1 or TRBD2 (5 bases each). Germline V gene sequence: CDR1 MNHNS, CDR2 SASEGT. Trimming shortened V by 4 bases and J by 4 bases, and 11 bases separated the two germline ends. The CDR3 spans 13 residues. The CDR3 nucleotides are TGTGCCAGCAGTGGTGGAGAGGGGTACGAGCAGTACGTC. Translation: CASSGGEGYEQYV.

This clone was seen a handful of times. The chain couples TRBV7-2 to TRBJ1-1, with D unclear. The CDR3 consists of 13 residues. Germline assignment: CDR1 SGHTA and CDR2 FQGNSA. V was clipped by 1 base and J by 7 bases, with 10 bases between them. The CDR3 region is CASSLGVLVEAFF. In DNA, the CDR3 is TGTGCCAGCAGCTTAGGGGTGCTGGTTGAAGCTTTCTTT.

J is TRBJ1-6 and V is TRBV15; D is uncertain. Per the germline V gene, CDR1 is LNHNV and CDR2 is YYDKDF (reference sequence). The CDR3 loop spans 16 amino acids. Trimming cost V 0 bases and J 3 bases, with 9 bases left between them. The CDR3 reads CATSRDPPDYNSPLHF. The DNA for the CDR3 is TGTGCCACCAGCAGAGATCCCCCTGACTATAATTCACCCCTCCACTTT. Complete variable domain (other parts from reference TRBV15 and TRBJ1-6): DAMVIQNPRYQVTQFGKPVTLSCSQTLNHNVMYWYQQKSSQAPKLLFHYYDKDFNNEADTPDNFQSRRPNTSFCFLDIRSPGLGDTAMYLCATSRDPPDYNSPLHFGNGTRLTVT.

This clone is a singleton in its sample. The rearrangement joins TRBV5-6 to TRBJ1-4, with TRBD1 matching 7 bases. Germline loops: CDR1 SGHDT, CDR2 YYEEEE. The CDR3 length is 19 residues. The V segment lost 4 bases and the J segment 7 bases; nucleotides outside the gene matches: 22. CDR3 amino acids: CASSPTGQAQLAYGEKLFF. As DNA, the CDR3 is TGTGCCAGCAGCCCTACAGGACAGGCTCAACTAGCATATGGTGAAAAACTGTTTTTT.

CDR3 loop: CASTEGLAIASTDTQYF. CDR3 nucleotides: TGCGCCAGCACGGAGGGACTAGCGATAGCCAGCACAGATACGCAGTATTTT. J is TRBJ2-3 and V is TRBV5-1; 10 bases match TRBD2. The J segment lost 0 bases and the V segment lost 6 bases, leaving 10 bases of the junction unmatched. This CDR3 has 17 amino acids. Germline values: CDR1 SGHRS, CDR2 YFSETQ.

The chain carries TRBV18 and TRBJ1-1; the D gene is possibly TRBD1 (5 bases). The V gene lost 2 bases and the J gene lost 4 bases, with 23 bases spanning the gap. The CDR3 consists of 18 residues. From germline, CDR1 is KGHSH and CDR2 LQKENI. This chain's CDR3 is CASSPYGSPGGYSTEAFF. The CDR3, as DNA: TGTGCCAGCTCACCATATGGAAGCCCTGGGGGTTATAGCACTGAAGCTTTCTTT.

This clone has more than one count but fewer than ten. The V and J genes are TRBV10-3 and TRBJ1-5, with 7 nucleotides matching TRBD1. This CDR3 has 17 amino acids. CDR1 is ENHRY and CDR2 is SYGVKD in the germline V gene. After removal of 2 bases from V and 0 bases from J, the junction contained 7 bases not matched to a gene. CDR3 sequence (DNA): TGTGCCATCAGTGAGACCTACAGGGGCTATAGCAATCAGCCCCAGCATTTT. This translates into CAISETYRGYSNQPQHF.

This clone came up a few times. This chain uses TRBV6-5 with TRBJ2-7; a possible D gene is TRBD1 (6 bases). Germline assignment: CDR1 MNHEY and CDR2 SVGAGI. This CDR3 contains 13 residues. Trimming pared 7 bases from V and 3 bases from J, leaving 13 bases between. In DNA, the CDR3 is TGTGCCAGCAAGACAGGAAATCTCTACGAGCAGTACGTC. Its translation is CASKTGNLYEQYV.

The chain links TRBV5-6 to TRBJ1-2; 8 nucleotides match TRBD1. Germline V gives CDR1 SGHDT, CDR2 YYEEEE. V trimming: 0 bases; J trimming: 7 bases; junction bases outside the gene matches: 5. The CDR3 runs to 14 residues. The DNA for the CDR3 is TGTGCCAGCAGCTTGGTGGGCAGGGGGCTTGGCTACACCTTC. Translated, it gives CASSLVGRGLGYTF.

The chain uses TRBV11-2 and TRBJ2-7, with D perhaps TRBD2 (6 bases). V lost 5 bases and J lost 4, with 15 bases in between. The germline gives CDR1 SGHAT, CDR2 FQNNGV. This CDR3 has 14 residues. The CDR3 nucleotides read TGTGCCAGCAGCGTAATTGGGCGGGGATACGAGCAGTACGTC. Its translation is CASSVIGRGYEQYV.

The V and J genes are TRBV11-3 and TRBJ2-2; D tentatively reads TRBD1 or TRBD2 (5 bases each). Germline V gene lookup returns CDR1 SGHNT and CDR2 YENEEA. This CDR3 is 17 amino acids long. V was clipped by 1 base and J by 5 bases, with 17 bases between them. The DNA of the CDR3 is TGTGCCAGCAGCTTAGGCGTCGGGACCCTGGGGACCGGGGAGCTGTTTTTT. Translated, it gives CASSLGVGTLGTGELFF. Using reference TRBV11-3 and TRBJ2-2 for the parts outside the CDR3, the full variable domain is EAGVVQSPRYKIIEKKQPVAFWCNPISGHNTLYWYLQNLGQGPELLIRYENEEAVDDSQLPKDRFSAERLKGVDSTLKIQPAELGDSAVYLCASSLGVGTLGTGELFFGEGSRLTVL.

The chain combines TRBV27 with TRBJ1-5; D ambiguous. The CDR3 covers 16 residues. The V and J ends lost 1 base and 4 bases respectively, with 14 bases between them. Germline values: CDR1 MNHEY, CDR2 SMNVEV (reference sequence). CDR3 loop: CASSLLSSPGNQPQHF. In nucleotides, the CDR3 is TGTGCCAGCAGTTTATTGAGCTCCCCTGGGAATCAGCCCCAGCATTTT.

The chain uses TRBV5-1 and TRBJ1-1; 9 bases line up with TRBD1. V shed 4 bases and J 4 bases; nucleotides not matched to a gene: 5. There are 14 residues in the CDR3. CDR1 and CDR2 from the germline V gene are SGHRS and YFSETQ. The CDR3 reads CASSPQGAGTEAFF. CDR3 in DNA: TGCGCCAGCAGCCCACAGGGGGCGGGCACTGAAGCTTTCTTT.

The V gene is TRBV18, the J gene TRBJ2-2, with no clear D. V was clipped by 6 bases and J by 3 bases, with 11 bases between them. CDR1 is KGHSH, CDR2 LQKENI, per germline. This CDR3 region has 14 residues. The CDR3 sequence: CASSPGSDTGELFF. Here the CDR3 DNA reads TGTGCCAGCTCCCCCGGGTCCGACACCGGGGAGCTGTTTTTT.

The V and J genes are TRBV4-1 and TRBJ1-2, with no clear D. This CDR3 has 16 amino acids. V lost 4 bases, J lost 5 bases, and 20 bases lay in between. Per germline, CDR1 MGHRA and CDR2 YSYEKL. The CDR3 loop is CASSPDGTAGLYGYTF. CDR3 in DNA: TGCGCCAGCAGCCCCGACGGCACAGCAGGATTATATGGCTACACCTTC.

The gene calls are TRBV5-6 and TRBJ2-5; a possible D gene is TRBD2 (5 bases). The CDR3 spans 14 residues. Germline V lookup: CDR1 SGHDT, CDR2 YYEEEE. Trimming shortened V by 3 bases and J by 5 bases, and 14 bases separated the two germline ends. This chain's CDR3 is CASSWQEVVETQYF. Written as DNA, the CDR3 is TGTGCCAGCAGCTGGCAGGAGGTAGTTGAGACCCAGTACTTC.

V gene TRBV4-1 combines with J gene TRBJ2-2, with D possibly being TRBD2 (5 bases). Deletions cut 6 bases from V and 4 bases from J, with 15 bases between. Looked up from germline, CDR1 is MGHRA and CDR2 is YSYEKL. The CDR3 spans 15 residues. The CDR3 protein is CASSQQPGGTGELFF. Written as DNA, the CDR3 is TGCGCCAGCAGTCAGCAGCCAGGAGGCACCGGGGAGCTGTTTTTT.

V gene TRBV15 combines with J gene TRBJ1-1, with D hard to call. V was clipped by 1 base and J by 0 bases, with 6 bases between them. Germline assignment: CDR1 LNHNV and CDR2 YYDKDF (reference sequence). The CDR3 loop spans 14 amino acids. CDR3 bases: TGTGCCACCAGCAGAGCCCTTATGAACACTGAAGCTTTCTTT. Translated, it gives CATSRALMNTEAFF.